This section outlines one T cell receptor beta chain sequence together with its context. TCR beta CDR3 regions were amplified from RNA. The HTBI set primed first-round TCR CDR3 RT-PCR. TCRdb reprocessed the multiplex PCR reads with MiXCR, giving one entry per CDR3 protein. Of hundreds of thousands of distinct CDR3 sequences in the sample, over 15% were seen once. Germline-derived CDR1 and CDR2 are MNHEY and SMNVEV (reference sequence). V shed 6 bases, J shed 4 bases, and the junction held 7 bases outside the gene matches. CDR3 size: 14 residues. Patients aged 18 to 65 with hyperthyroidism were newly diagnosed, with duration under 2 months. These data belong to a study of T cells in Graves' hyperthyroidism and ophthalmopathy. Study at large: It was at initial diagnosis, before any treatment, that peripheral blood was collected.

This clonotype was sampled from a young woman with Graves' hyperthyroidism. The specimen sequenced was blood. This rearrangement joins TRBV27 to TRBJ1-2, with 8 bases matching TRBD1. CDR3 protein: CASRRTGQGYGYTF. In DNA, the CDR3 is TGTGCCAGCAGGCGGACAGGACAGGGCTATGGCTACACCTTC.